The 10 T cell receptor beta chains listed next were all sequenced from one sample in a study of spatial heterogeneity in lung cancer. Study-wide points: Higher tumor mutation counts went along with higher counts of expanded intratumoral alpha and beta TCRs.

These TCRs are of unknown antigen specificity. Time point here: sample taken at primary tumor resection. From the 5' RACE reads, TCRdb called clonotypes with MiXCR, one entry per CDR3 protein. The sample has around 9,600 distinct CDR3 sequences, less than 6% seen once; the top ten hold roughly 25%. The sample in question was lung tumor tissue, obtained at surgery. These receptors came from a female donor with early-stage non-small cell lung cancer.

Ten or more counts support this clonotype. The V call is TRBV7-3, the J call TRBJ2-3; 12 bases agree with TRBD2. The CDR3 consists of 17 residues. Looked up from germline, CDR1 is SGHTA and CDR2 is FQGTGA. After removal of 0 bases from V and 5 bases from J, the junction contained 6 bases not matched to a gene. The CDR3 DNA is TGTGCCAGCAGCTTAACTGCTAGCGGGGGGGCCATAGATACGCAGTATTTT. Translation: CASSLTASGGAIDTQYF.

This clonotype was observed at least ten times. The CDR3 here is CSATRTGPYEQYF. The DNA of the CDR3 is TGCAGTGCTACCAGGACAGGCCCCTACGAGCAGTACTTC. V usage is TRBV20-1 and J usage is TRBJ2-7, with 7 positions matching TRBD1. CDR3 length: 13 residues. The J segment lost 2 bases and the V segment lost 4 bases, leaving 5 bases of the junction unmatched. Germline V gene data show CDR1 as DFQATT and CDR2 as SNEGSKA (reference sequence).

This clonotype was found many times. This chain connects TRBV20-1 to TRBJ2-7; 12 bases are shared with TRBD2. The junction had 4 bases not matched to a gene; V was cut back by 5 bases and J by 5 bases. CDR3 length equals 13 residues. Germline assignment: CDR1 DFQATT and CDR2 SNEGSKA (reference sequence). CDR3 nucleotides: TGCAGTGCTCCGACTAGCGGGAGTGACGAGCAGTACTTC. It specifies CSAPTSGSDEQYF.

This clonotype has ten or more counts. Relative to the germline gene, one junction end is altered; a read error may explain this. This rearrangement joins TRBV15 to TRBJ2-1, with D hard to call. Germline CDR1 and CDR2: LNHNV and YYDKDF (reference sequence). There are 12 residues in the CDR3. The CDR3 region has the DNA TGTGCCACCAGCAGAGATCGGCCGAATCTGGTCTTC. This encodes CATSRDRPNLVF.

This clonotype was observed at least ten times. CDR3 sequence reads: CASSPGQGHNEQFF. The CDR3 bases are TGTGCCAGCAGCCCGGGACAGGGGCACAATGAGCAGTTCTTC. The chain has TRBV11-2 and TRBJ2-1, with TRBD1 matching 10 bases. Germline V gene data show CDR1 as SGHAT and CDR2 as FQNNGV. This CDR3 comprises 14 residues. V shed 5 bases and J 5 bases; nucleotides not matched to a gene: 3.

This clonotype is termed medium-sized. The chain has TRBV13 and TRBJ2-3, with TRBD2 matching 12 bases. This CDR3 comprises 14 residues. The germline CDR1 and CDR2 sequences are PRHDT and FYEKMQ (reference sequence). Trimming at V came to 5 bases and at J to 7 bases, leaving 4 bases not matched to a gene. CDR3 bases: TGTGCCAGCAGCCTGACTAGCGGGAGTTATACGCAGTATTTT. The encoded protein is CASSLTSGSYTQYF.

This clonotype was counted at least ten times. The chain has TRBV7-9 and TRBJ2-1; D is ambiguous. Trimming left V 6 bases short and J 8 bases short, with 8 bases between. Germline CDR1 reads SEHNR; CDR2 reads FQNEAQ (reference sequence). The CDR3 length is 11 residues. CDR3 bases: TGTGCCAGCAGTACGTGGTATGAGCAGTTCTTC. It yields the protein CASSTWYEQFF. Full variable domain (rest looked up from reference TRBV7-9 and TRBJ2-1): DTGVSQNPRHKITKRGQNVTFRCDPISEHNRLYWYRQTLGQGPEFLTYFQNEAQLEKSRLLSDRFSAERPKGSFSTLEIQRTEQGDSAMYLCASSTWYEQFFGPGTRLTVL.

This clonotype appeared many times. The rearrangement uses TRBV7-9 and TRBJ2-1; the D call may be TRBD1 or TRBD2 (5 bases each). This CDR3 has 15 residues. Germline V CDR1 and CDR2: SEHNR, FQNEAQ (reference sequence). The germline V and J ends were trimmed by 5 bases and 2 bases, with 13 bases remaining between them. The CDR3 loop is CASSRGGSAYNEQFF. CDR3 bases: TGTGCCAGCAGCCGGGGCGGGTCGGCCTACAATGAGCAGTTCTTC.

This clonotype was detected many times. The J gene is TRBJ1-4, the V gene TRBV6-5, with D unclear. Per germline, CDR1 MNHEY and CDR2 SVGAGI. Deletions cut 5 bases from V and 5 bases from J, with 9 bases between. This CDR3 comprises 13 residues. The CDR3 loop reads CASSPSANEKLFF. CDR3 in DNA: TGTGCCAGCAGTCCGTCTGCAAATGAAAAACTGTTTTTT.

This clonotype has ten or more counts. The J gene is TRBJ1-5, the V gene TRBV12-3 or TRBV12-4, with a possible D match to TRBD1 (5 bases). The CDR3 consists of 11 residues. Deletions cut 1 base from V and 15 bases from J, with 10 bases between. CDR3 loop: CASSLGGSRHF. CDR3 coding DNA: TGTGCCAGCAGTTTAGGGGGCTCTCGGCATTTT.